This TCR beta chain derives from a study of human CD8 memory T cell subsets. Study outcomes and limitations: The authors found that stem-like memory and precursor exhausted T cell repertoires overlapped minimally.

This CDR3 spans 15 amino acids. CDR1 is DFQATT and CDR2 is SNEGSKA in the germline V gene (reference sequence). For this clonotype: The target antigen is unknown.

Generation of TCR beta libraries used UMI-labeled 5' RACE. TCRdb re-called the 5' RACE reads, yielding one record per CDR3 amino acid sequence without DNA. This specimen shows 9,500 to 13,000 distinct CDR3 sequences; the ten leading clones hold 20%. TPEX cells were CCR7+ PD-1+ TIGIT+ early memory CD8+ T cells with exhausted-like traits. In each subset, RNA was taken from duplicate vials, each of about 150,000 sorted CD8+ T cells. The chain joins TRBV20-1 to TRBJ2-1; the TRBD2 assignment by TCRdb is unverifiable without DNA. The source material was CD8+ T cells from PBMCs. The receptor was derived from a human donor in good health. CDR3 protein: CSADPTSGAYNEQFF.